This T cell receptor beta chain derives from a study of molecular identifiers for immune sequencing clone quantification (dated by TCRdb to the late 2010s). Some background on the complete study: For a replicate experiment, the RNA from either 20,000 or 100,000 naive CD8 T cells was divided into five aliquots, and four of those aliquots went on to sequencing. CD8 T cells were used in a methods study to benchmark molecular-identifier clustering-based TCR repertoire sequencing (MIDCIRS) and TCR RNA copy counting.

Libraries of naive CD8 T cells were built from 20,000 to 1,000,000 sorted cells, with 10%, 30% or 50% of the purified RNA used. Naive CD8 T cells were FACS-sorted as CD8+CD4-CCR7+CD45RA+ on a BD FACSAria II into RLT Plus buffer. To test detection sensitivity, Jurkat RNA equal to 10 or so TCR copies was added to samples of roughly 18,000-1,100,000 naive CD8 T cells. Enrichment of CD8 T cells was done with RosetteSep CD8+ T Cell Enrichment Cocktail plus Ficoll-Paque, and ACK red cell lysis came afterward. General study outcomes and caveats: A single cell's worth of spiked-in Jurkat TCR RNA was reported detectable even among one million naive CD8 T cells. Highly expanded clone sizes could be underestimated because identical TCR molecules may share a barcode. Spiked-in Jurkat TCR RNA (approximately eleven copies' worth), which is not part of the donor repertoire, was contained in the naive libraries. When barcode sub-clustering was omitted, TCR diversity was inflated by chimeric consensus sequences, with chimeras reaching as high as 47%. Clones above 20 RNA copies held over 97% of molecules in CMV-specific effector cells but under 1% in naive cells. Modeling indicated approximately 3.2 TCR RNA copies recovered per cell, compared with around 10 by digital PCR, which implies a capture efficiency of 25% to 35%.

V loses 0 bases, J loses 2 bases, and the germline ends lie 14 bases apart. Taken from the germline V gene, the CDR1 and CDR2 loops are SGDLS and YYNGEE. From cysteine to phenylalanine, the CDR3 is 17 amino acids long. The DNA shown is the 51-base CDR3, in frame from base 1. Libraries were prepared through PCR. Instrument on record: NextSeq 500. Bulk TCR libraries were made following a previously described method, with the TCR primers given in Table S5. The Qiagen AllPrep DNA/RNA kit was used to purify total RNA. Before any analysis, reads coming from multiple sequencing runs of the same library were combined into one pool. The published analysis was carried out like this. Reads were retained only if their TCR constant sequence matched exactly, and those retained reads were trimmed to 150 nt and grouped according to their 12-nt molecular barcodes. Reads inside each barcode group were sub-clustered using a 15% Levenshtein threshold, and a quality-weighted consensus sequence was constructed for each RNA molecule. Non-functional sequences were removed, as were lower-count sequences one edit away from another. Based on fitting two negative binomial distributions, any barcode sub-cluster with under 20% of the maximum read count was discarded. TCRdb ran its own pipeline on the public reads, namely fastp trimming at Q25 and MiXCR clone calling, and kept in-frame beta chains. Each CDR3 protein appears once, grouped with its most common genes and DNA. The authors' filters were not applied to this entry. The sample data list about 510,000 distinct CDR3 sequences, and about 26% of these were observed just once. Over 0.6% of the sample lies in the top ten.

This clonotype was observed at least ten times. The antigen it binds to is not known. No per-base quality is available; no much larger clone lies one base away. The TCR comes from a human donor in good health. Some libraries in this study had Jurkat cell RNA spiked in. The V and J genes are TRBV9 and TRBJ2-2, with TRBD2 as a weak D call on 6 bases. Source material: naive CD8+ T cells from blood, with Jurkat cell RNA spiked in. Sample cell subset or site, as interpreted from the label and publication: FACS-sorted CD8+CD4-CCR7+CD45RA+ naive T cells. The CDR3: CASSVELLGGNTGELFF. The sequenced DNA: TGTGCCAGCAGCGTAGAATTGCTCGGGGGAAACACCGGGGAGCTGTTTTTT.